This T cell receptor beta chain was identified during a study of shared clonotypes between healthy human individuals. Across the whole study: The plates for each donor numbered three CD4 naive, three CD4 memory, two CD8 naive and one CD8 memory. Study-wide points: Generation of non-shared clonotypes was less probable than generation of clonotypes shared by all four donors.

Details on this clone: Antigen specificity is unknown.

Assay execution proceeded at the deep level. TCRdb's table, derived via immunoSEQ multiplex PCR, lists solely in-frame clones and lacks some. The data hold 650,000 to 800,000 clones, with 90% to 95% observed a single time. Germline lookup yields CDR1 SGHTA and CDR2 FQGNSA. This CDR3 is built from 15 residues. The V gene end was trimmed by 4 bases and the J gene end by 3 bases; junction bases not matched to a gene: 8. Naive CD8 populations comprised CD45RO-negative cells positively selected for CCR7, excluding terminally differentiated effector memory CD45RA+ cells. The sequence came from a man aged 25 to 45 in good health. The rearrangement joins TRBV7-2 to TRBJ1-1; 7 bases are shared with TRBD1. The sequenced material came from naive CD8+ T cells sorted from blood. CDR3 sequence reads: CASSSRTGGDTEAFF. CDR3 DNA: TGTGCCAGCAGCTCCCGGACAGGAGGGGACACTGAAGCTTTCTTT.